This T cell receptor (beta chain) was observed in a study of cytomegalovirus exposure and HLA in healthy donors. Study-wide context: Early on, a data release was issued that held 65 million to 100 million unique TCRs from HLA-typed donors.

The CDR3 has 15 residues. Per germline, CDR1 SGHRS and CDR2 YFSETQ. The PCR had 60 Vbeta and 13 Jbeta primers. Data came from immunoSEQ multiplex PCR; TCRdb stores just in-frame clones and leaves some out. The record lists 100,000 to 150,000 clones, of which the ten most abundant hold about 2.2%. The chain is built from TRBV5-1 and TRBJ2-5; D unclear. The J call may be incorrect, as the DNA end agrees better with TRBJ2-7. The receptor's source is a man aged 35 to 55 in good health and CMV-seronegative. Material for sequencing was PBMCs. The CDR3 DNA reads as TGCGCCAGCAGCTTGGCCGCCGGGTACTCCTACGAGCAGTACTTC. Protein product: CASSLAAGYSYEQYF.